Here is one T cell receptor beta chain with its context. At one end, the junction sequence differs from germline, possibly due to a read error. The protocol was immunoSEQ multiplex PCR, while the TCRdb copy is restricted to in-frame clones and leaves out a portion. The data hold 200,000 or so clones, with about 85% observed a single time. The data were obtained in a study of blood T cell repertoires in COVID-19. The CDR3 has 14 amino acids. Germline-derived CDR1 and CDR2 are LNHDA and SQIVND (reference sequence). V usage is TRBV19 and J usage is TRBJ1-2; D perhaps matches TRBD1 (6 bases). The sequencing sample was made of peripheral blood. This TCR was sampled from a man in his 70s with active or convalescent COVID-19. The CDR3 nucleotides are TGTGCCAGCCGCCCTGGGCAGGGGCCGGTTACAATGGGCTTC. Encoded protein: CASRPGQGPVTMGF.